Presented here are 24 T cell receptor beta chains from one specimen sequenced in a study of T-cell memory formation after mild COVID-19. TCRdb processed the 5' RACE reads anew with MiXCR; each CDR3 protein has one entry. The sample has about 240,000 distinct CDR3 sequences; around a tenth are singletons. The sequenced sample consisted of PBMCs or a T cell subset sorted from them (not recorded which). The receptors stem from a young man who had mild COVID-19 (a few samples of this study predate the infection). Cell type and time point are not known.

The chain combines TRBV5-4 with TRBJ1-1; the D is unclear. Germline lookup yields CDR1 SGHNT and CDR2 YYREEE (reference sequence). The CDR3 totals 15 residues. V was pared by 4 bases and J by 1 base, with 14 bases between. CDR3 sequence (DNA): TGTGCCAGCAGCCCCGGCCCCGACGGGAACACTGAAGCTTTCTTT. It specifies CASSPGPDGNTEAFF.

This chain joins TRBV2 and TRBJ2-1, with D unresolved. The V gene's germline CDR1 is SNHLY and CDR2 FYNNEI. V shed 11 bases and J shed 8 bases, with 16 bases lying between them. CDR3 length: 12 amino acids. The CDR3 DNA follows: TGTGCCCTCCGCGTCCTCGTCCATGAGCAGTTCTTC. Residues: CALRVLVHEQFF.

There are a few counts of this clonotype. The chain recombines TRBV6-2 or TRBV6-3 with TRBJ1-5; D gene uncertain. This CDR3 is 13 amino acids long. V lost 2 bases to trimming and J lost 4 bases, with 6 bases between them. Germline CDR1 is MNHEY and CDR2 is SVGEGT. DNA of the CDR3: TGTGCCAGCAGTTACCAAGGGAATCAGCCCCAGCATTTT. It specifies CASSYQGNQPQHF.

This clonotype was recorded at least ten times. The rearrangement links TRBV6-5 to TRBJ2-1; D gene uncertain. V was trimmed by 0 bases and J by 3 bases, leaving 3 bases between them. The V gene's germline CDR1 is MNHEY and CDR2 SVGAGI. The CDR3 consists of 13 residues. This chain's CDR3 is CASSYSNYNEQFF. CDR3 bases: TGTGCCAGCAGTTACTCCAACTACAATGAGCAGTTCTTC.

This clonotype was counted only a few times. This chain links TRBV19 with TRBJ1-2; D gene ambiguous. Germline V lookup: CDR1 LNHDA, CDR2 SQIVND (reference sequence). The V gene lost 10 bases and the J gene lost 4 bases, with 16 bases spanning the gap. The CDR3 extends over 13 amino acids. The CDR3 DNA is TGTGCCACCCAGCGTACAGTAGGCTATGGCTACACCTTC. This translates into CATQRTVGYGYTF.

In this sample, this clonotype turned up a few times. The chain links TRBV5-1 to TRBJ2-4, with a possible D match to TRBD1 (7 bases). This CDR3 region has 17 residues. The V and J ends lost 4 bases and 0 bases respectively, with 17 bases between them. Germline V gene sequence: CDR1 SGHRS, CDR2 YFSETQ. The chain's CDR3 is CASSPPEGAVAKNIQYF. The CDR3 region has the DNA TGCGCCAGCAGCCCACCGGAGGGGGCAGTAGCCAAAAACATTCAGTACTTC.

The CDR3 here is CASSLGLRSTDTQYF. The CDR3 DNA reads TGTGCCAGCAGCTTAGGTCTGCGGAGCACAGATACGCAGTATTTT. This chain uses TRBV7-9 with TRBJ2-3; D remains ambiguous. CDR1 is SEHNR and CDR2 is FQNEAQ in the germline V gene (reference sequence). Trimming shortened V by 1 base and J by 0 bases, and 8 bases separated the two germline ends. The CDR3 consists of 15 residues. The full variable domain, completed using reference TRBV7-9 and TRBJ2-3, is DTGVSQNPRHKITKRGQNVTFRCDPISEHNRLYWYRQTLGQGPEFLTYFQNEAQLEKSRLLSDRFSAERPKGSFSTLEIQRTEQGDSAMYLCASSLGLRSTDTQYFGPGTRLTVL.

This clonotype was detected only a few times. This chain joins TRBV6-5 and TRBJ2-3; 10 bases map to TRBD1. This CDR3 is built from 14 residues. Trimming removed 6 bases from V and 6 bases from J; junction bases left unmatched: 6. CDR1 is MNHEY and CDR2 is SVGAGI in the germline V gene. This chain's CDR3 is CASSRQGAGDTQYF. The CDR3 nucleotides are TGTGCCAGCAGCAGACAGGGGGCTGGGGATACGCAGTATTTT.

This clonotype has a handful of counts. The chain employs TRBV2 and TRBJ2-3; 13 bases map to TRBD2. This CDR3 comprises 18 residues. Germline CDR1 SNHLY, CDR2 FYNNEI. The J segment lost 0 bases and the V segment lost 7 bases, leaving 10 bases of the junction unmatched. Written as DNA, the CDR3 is TGTGCCAGCACCGAAGGACTAGCGGGGGCACTAAGCACAGATACGCAGTATTTT. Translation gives CASTEGLAGALSTDTQYF. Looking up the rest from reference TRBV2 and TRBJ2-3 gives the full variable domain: EPEVTQTPSHQVTQMGQEVILRCVPISNHLYFYWYRQILGQKVEFLVSFYNNEISEKSEIFDDQFSVERPDGSNFTLKIRSTKLEDSAMYFCASTEGLAGALSTDTQYFGPGTRLTVL.

The chain's CDR3 is CASSLGAAEAFF. The CDR3 DNA follows: TGCGCCAGCAGTTTGGGGGCCGCTGAAGCTTTCTTT. The chain couples TRBV10-2 to TRBJ1-1; a possible D gene is TRBD1 (6 bases). Germline loops: CDR1 WSHSY, CDR2 SAAADI. The germline V and J ends were trimmed by 5 bases and 6 bases, with 10 bases remaining between them. There are 12 residues in the CDR3.

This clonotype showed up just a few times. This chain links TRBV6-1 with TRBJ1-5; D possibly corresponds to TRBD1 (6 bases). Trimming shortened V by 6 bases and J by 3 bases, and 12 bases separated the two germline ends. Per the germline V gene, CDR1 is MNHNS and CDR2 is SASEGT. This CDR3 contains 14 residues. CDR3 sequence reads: CASSPDSFNQPQHF. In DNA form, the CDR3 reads TGTGCCAGCAGCCCGGACAGCTTCAATCAGCCCCAGCATTTT.

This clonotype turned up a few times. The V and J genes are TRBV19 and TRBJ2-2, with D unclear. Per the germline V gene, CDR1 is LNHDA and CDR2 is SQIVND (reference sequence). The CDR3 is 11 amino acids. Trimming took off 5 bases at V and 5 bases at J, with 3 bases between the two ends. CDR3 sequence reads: CASSGTGELFF. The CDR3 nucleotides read TGTGCCAGTAGTGGAACCGGGGAGCTGTTTTTT.

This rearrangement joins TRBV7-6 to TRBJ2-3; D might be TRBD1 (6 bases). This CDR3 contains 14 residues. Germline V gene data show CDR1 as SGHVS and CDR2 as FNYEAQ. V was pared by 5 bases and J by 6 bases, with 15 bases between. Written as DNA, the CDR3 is TGTGCCAGCAGCAGGACAGCTTTTGATGATACGCAGTATTTT. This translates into CASSRTAFDDTQYF.

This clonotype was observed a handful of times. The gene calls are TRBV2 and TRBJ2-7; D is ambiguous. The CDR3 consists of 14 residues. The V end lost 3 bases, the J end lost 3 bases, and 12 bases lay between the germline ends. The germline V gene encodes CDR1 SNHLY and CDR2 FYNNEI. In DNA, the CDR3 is TGTGCCAGCAGTGACTACGTATTGGGCTACGAGCAGTACTTC. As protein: CASSDYVLGYEQYF.

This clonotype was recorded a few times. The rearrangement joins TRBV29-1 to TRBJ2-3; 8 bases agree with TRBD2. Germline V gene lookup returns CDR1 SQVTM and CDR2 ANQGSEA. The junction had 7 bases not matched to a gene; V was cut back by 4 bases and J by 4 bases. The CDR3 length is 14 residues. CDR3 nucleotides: TGCAGCGTTGCGGGGGGGCTCTCTGCAGATACGCAGTATTTT. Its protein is CSVAGGLSADTQYF.

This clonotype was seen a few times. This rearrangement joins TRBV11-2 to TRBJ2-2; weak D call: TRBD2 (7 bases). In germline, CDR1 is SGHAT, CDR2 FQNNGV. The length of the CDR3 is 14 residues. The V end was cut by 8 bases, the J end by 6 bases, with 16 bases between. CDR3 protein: CASLKVGGPGELFF. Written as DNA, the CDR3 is TGTGCCAGCCTCAAAGTCGGGGGGCCCGGGGAGCTGTTTTTT.

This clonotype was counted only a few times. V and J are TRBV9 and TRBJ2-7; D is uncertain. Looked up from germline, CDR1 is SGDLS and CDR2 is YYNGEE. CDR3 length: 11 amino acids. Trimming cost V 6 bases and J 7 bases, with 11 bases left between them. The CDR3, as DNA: TGTGCCAGCACCTACATTCCTGAGCAGTACGTC. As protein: CASTYIPEQYV.

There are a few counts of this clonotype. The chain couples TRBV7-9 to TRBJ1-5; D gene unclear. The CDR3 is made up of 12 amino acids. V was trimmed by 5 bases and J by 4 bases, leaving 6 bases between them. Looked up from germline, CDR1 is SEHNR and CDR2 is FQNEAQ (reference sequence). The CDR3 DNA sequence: TGTGCCAGCAGCCTAATTAATCAGCCCCAGCATTTT. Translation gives CASSLINQPQHF. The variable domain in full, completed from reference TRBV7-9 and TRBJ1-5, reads DTGVSQNPRHKITKRGQNVTFRCDPISEHNRLYWYRQTLGQGPEFLTYFQNEAQLEKSRLLSDRFSAERPKGSFSTLEIQRTEQGDSAMYLCASSLINQPQHFGDGTRLSIL.

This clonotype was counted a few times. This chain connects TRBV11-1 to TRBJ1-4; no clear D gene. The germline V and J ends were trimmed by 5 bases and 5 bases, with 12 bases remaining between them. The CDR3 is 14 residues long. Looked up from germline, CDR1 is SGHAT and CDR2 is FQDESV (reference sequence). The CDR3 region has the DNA TGTGCCAGCAGCCGCGGGGTCGGGAATGAAAAACTGTTTTTT. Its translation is CASSRGVGNEKLFF.

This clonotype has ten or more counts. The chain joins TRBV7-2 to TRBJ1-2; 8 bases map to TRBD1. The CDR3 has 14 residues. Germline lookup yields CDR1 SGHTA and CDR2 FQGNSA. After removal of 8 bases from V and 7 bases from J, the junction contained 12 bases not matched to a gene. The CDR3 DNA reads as TGTGCCAGCGTCGCAGGGGGCTTCTCCCCTGGCTACACCTTC. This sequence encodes CASVAGGFSPGYTF.

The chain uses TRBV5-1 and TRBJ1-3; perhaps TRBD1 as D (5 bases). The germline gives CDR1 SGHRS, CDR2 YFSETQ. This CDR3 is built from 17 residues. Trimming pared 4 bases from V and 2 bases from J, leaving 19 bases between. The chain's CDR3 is CASSPQPQGRAGNTIYF. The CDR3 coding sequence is TGCGCCAGCAGCCCACAACCGCAGGGTAGAGCTGGAAACACCATATATTTT.

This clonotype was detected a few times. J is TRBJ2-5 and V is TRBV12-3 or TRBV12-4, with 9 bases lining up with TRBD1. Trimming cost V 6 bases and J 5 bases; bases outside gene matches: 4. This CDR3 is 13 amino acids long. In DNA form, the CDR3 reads TGTGCCAGCAGGGCGACAGGGGGGGAGACCCAGTACTTC. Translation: CASRATGGETQYF.

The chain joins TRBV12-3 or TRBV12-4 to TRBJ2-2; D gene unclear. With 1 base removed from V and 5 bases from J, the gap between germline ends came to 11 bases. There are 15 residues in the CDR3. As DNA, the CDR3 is TGTGCCAGCAGTTTAGGGCCCGCCCAGACCGGGGAGCTGTTTTTT. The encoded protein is CASSLGPAQTGELFF.

The CDR3 protein is CASRPGGGGGPKNIQYF. As DNA, the CDR3 is TGCGCCAGCAGGCCTGGTGGTGGGGGTGGGCCCAAAAACATTCAGTACTTC. This chain uses TRBV5-1 with TRBJ2-4; D may correspond to TRBD1 or TRBD2 (5 bases each). Trimming stripped 5 bases from V and 2 bases from J, with 20 bases between. There are 17 residues in the CDR3. Germline CDR1 reads SGHRS; CDR2 reads YFSETQ.